This TCR beta chain was profiled in a study of blood T cell repertoires in COVID-19. Germline V lookup: CDR1 SGDLS, CDR2 YYNGEE. The CDR3 totals 15 residues. V was pared by 0 bases and J by 8 bases, with 9 bases of the junction left unmatched. Seattle-derived patients entered the study during active infection and were followed longitudinally. Sequenced by immunoSEQ multiplex PCR; TCRdb stores in-frame clones only, minus some. The data contain approximately 25,000 clones, under 85% of them singletons. The sequence derives from a man in his forties or fifties with COVID-19, enrolled during active disease. The source material was peripheral blood. V gene TRBV9 combines with J gene TRBJ2-3; 7 positions agree with TRBD2. In DNA form, the CDR3 reads TGTGCCAGCAGCGTAGATTCGGGGGGAGGGGCTACGCAGTATTTT. Its protein product is CASSVDSGGGATQYF.